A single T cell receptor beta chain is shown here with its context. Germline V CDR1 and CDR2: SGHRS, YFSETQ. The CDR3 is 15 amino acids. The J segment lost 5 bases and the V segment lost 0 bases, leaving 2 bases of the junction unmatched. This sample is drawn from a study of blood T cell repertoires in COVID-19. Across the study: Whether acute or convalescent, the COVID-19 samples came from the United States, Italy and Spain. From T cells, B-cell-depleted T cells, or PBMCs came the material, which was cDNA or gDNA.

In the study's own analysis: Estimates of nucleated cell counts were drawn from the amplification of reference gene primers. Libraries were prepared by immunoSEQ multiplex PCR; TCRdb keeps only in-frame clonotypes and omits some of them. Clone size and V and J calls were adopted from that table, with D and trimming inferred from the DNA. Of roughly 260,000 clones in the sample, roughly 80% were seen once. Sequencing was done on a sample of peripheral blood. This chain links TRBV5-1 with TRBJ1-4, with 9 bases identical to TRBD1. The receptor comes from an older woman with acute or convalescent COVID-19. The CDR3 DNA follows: TGCGCCAGCAGCTTGGGAGGGACAGGGAATGAAAAACTGTTTTTT. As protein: CASSLGGTGNEKLFF.